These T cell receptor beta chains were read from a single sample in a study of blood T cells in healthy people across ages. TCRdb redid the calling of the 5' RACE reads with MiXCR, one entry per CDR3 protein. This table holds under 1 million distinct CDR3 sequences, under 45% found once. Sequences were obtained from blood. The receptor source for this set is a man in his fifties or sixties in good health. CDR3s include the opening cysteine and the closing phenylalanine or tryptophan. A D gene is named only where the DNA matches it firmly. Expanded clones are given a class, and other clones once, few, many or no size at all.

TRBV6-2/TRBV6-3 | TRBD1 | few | CASSSLPGGWDEQYF
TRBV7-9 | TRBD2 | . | CASRRAGGQPYEQYF
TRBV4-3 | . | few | CASSQEITGVANEQFF
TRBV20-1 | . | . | CSAFIPNSPLHF
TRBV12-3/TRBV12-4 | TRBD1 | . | CASSFGGQGVETQFF
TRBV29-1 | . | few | CSVGQWNQPQHF
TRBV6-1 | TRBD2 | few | CASSEASGGETQYF
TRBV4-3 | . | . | CASSRAGTSLYNEQFF
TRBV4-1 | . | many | CASSQAGSNIGETQYF
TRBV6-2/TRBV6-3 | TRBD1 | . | CASSRIANRDRGLIGQFF
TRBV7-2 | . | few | CASSSSPRGARKNIQYF
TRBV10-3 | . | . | CAISGQSSYNEQYF
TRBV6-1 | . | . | CASSVRGGLHNEQFF
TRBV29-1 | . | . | CSVFLTQTTNTGELFF
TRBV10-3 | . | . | CAISDLGGETQFF
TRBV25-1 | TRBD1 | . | CASSDRRDRGLGYNEQFF